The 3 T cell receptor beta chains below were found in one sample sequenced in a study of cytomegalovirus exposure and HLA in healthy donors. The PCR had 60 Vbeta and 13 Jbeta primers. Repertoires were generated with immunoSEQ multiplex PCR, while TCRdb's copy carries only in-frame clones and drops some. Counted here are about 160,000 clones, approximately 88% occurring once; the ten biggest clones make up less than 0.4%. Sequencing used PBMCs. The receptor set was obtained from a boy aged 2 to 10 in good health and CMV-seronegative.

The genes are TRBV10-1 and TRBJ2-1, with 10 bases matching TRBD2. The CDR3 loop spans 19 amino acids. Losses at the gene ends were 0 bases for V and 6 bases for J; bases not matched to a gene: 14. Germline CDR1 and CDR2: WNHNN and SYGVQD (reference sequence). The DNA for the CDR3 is TGCGCCAGCAGTGAGTCCGTGACTAGCGGGTCTAGCCTTCGCAATGAGCAGTTCTTC. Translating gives CASSESVTSGSSLRNEQFF.

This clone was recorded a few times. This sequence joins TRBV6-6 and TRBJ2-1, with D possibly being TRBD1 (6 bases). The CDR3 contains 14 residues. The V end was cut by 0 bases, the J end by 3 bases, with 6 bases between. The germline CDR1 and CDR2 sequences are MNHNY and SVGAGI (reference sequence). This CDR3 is CASSYSQGYNEQFF. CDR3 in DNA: TGTGCCAGCAGTTACTCACAGGGCTACAATGAGCAGTTCTTC.

CDR3 region: CASSPTGTITDTQYF. The CDR3 DNA follows: TGTGCCAGCAGCCCCACCGGGACTATCACAGATACGCAGTATTTT. The chain is built from TRBV7-3 and TRBJ2-3, with TRBD2 identical over 7 bases. CDR3 size: 15 residues. The junction had 7 bases not matched to a gene; V was cut back by 5 bases and J by 2 bases. Germline CDR1 and CDR2: SGHTA and FQGTGA.